The 11 T cell receptor beta chains listed next were all sequenced from one sample in a study of cytomegalovirus exposure and HLA in healthy donors. Vbeta (60) and Jbeta (13) primers were used in the PCR. TCRdb's table, derived via immunoSEQ multiplex PCR, lists solely in-frame clones and lacks some. Of 63,000 or so clones detected, approximately 71% appear once; the ten largest clones hold about 5%. The sample consisted of PBMCs. The receptors stem from a man aged 45-60 years in good health and CMV-seronegative.

The genes are TRBV6-1 and TRBJ1-6; D might be TRBD1 (6 bases). The germline V gene encodes CDR1 MNHNS and CDR2 SASEGT. The CDR3 has 14 amino acids. V was trimmed by 6 bases and J by 9 bases, leaving 15 bases between them. The CDR3 DNA reads as TGTGCCAGCAGGGTCACAGGGTTAGGTTCACCCCTCCACTTT. Protein: CASRVTGLGSPLHF.

The chain joins TRBV5-1 to TRBJ2-6; D remains unclear. The CDR3 has 16 residues. Germline V lookup: CDR1 SGHRS, CDR2 YFSETQ. Deletions cut 0 bases from V and 2 bases from J, with 9 bases between. CDR3 region: CASSLDGQAGANVLTF. CDR3 in DNA: TGCGCCAGCAGCTTGGACGGCCAGGCTGGGGCCAACGTCCTGACTTTC.

This chain connects TRBV7-9 to TRBJ2-5, with 8 bases lining up with TRBD1. The CDR3 consists of 17 residues. V dropped 4 bases and J dropped 3; count of bases not matched to a gene: 13. Germline V CDR1 and CDR2: SEHNR, FQNEAQ (reference sequence). The DNA for the CDR3 is TGTGCCAGCAGCTCCAAGACGACAGGGGACCAAAAAGAGACCCAGTACTTC. Amino acids: CASSSKTTGDQKETQYF. The whole variable domain, remainder taken from reference TRBV7-9 and TRBJ2-5, is DTGVSQNPRHKITKRGQNVTFRCDPISEHNRLYWYRQTLGQGPEFLTYFQNEAQLEKSRLLSDRFSAERPKGSFSTLEIQRTEQGDSAMYLCASSSKTTGDQKETQYFGPGTRLLVL.

The chain joins TRBV5-6 to TRBJ1-5; TRBD1 agrees at 7 bases. CDR3 length equals 13 residues. The V gene's germline CDR1 is SGHDT and CDR2 YYEEEE. After removal of 2 bases from V and 11 bases from J, the junction contained 7 bases not matched to a gene. The CDR3 DNA is TGTGCCAGCAGCTTTACGGGGCAGGGGGCCCAGCATTTT. Translating it yields CASSFTGQGAQHF.

This clone was seen more than once but under ten times. The junction does not match germline at one end; this may be a read error. The sample holds other DNA sequences that translate to the same CDR3. The V gene is TRBV25-1, the J gene TRBJ1-1, with D uncertain. This CDR3 spans 15 amino acids. Germline V CDR1 and CDR2: MGHDK, SYGVNS. CDR3 sequence (DNA): TGCGCCAGCAGACGCCTCGGAGGGTTGACCACTGAAGCTTTCTTT. Encoded protein: CASRRLGGLTTEAFF.

The V call is TRBV4-1, the J call TRBJ2-1; D is uncertain. CDR1 is MGHRA, CDR2 YSYEKL, per germline. The CDR3 runs to 14 residues. V was clipped by 0 bases and J by 9 bases, with 12 bases between them. CDR3 bases: TGCGCCAGCAGCCAAGAAGGCCGGGTGGGTGAGCAGTTCTTC. Protein sequence: CASSQEGRVGEQFF.

The chain joins TRBV6-5 to TRBJ2-5, with D perhaps matching TRBD1 (5 bases). Germline V lookup: CDR1 MNHEY, CDR2 SVGAGI. Trimming took off 3 bases at V and 5 bases at J, with 13 bases between the two ends. This CDR3 spans 14 amino acids. In DNA form, the CDR3 reads TGTGCCAGCAGTTATAGCCAGGGATGGGAGACCCAGTACTTC. Translation gives CASSYSQGWETQYF.

The J gene is TRBJ2-4, the V gene TRBV21-1; the D call of TRBD2 is as the table states it, not checked on the DNA. TRBV21-1 is a listed pseudogene. The CDR3 is 20 residues long. CDR3 nucleotides: TGTGCCGGGGATTCCCGCTCCATGTCAGAGCGGGGGGTAGCCAAAAACATTCAGTACTTC. This translates into CAGDSRSMSERGVAKNIQYF.

This clone was observed a few times. The J gene is TRBJ1-2, the V gene TRBV30; D is undetermined. V dropped 4 bases and J dropped 7 bases, with 13 bases sitting between them. This CDR3 contains 12 residues. Germline CDR1 GTSNPN, CDR2 SVGIG (reference sequence). CDR3: CAWTSGLGGYTF. DNA of the CDR3: TGTGCCTGGACCTCGGGTTTGGGTGGCTACACCTTC.

This chain uses TRBV7-9 with TRBJ2-1; TRBD1 might be the D (5 bases). The V and J ends lost 5 bases and 10 bases respectively, with 15 bases between them. The CDR3 runs to 13 residues. CDR1 is SEHNR, CDR2 FQNEAQ, per germline (reference sequence). Here the CDR3 DNA reads TGTGCCAGCAGCGAAAGAAGGGGTAGCGAGCAGTTCTTC. Translating it yields CASSERRGSEQFF.

J is TRBJ1-5 and V is TRBV5-5; 9 bases match TRBD1. V was clipped by 4 bases and J by 0 bases; unmatched bases: 8. The CDR3 has 17 residues. The germline CDR1 and CDR2 sequences are SGHKS and YYEKEE (reference sequence). The CDR3 sequence is CASSGGQGHGSNQPQHF. The DNA of the CDR3 is TGTGCCAGCAGCGGGGGACAGGGCCATGGTAGCAATCAGCCCCAGCATTTT. Supplemented by reference TRBV5-5 and TRBJ1-5, the full variable domain reads DAGVTQSPTHLIKTRGQQVTLRCSPISGHKSVSWYQQVLGQGPQFIFQYYEKEERGRGNFPDRFSARQFPNYSSELNVNALLLGDSALYLCASSGGQGHGSNQPQHFGDGTRLSIL.